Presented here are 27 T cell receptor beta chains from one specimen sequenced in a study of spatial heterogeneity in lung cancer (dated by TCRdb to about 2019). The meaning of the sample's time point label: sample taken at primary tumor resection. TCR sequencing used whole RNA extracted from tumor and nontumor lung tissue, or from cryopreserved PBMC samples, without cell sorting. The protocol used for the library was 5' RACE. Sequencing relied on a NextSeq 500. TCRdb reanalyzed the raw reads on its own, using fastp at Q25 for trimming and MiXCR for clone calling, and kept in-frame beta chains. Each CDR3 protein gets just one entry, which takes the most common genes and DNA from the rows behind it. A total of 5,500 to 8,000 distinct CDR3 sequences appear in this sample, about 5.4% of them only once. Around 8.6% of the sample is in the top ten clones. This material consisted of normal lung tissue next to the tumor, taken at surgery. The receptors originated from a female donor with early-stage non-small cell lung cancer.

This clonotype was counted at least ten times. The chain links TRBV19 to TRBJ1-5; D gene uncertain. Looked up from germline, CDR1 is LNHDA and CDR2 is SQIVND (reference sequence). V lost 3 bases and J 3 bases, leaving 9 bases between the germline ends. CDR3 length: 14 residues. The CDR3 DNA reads TGTGCCAGTAGTATTTATCAGCTCAATCAGCCCCAGCATTTT. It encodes CASSIYQLNQPQHF.

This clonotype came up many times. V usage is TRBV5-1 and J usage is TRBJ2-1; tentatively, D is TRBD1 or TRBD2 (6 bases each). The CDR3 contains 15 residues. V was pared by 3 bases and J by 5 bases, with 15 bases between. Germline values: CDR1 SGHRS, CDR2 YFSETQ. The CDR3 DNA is TGCGCCAGCAGCTGGGTGGCGGGGACACACAATGAGCAGTTCTTC. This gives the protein CASSWVAGTHNEQFF.

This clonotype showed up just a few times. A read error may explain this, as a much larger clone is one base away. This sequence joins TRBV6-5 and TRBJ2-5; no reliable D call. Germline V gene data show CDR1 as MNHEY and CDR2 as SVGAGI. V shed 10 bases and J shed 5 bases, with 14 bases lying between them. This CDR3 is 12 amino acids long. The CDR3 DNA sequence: TGTGCCAACCGAGATGGGGTGGAGACCCAGTACTTC. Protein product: CANRDGVETQYF.

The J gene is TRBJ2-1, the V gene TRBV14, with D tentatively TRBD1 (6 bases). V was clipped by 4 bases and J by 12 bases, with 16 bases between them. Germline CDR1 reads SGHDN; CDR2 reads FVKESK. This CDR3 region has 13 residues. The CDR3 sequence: CASSRTAAYGQFF. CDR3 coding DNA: TGTGCCAGCAGCCGGACAGCCGCCTATGGGCAGTTCTTC.

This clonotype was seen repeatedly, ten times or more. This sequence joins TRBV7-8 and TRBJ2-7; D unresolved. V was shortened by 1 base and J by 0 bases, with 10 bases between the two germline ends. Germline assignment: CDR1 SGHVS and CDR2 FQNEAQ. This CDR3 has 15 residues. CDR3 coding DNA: TGTGCCAGCAGCTTAGTTGCTGCCAGCTCCTACGAGCAGTACTTC. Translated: CASSLVAASSYEQYF.

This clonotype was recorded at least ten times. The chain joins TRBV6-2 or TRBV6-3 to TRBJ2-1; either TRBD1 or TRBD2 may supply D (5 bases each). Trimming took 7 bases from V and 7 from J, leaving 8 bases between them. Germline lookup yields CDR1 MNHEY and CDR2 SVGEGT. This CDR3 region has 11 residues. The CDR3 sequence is CASTWGNEQFF. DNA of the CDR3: TGTGCCAGCACGTGGGGGAATGAGCAGTTCTTC.

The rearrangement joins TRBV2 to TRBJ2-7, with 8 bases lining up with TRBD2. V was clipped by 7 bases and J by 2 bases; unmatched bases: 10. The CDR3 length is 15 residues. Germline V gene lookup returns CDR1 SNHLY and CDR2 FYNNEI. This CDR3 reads CASKPGVAGPYEQYF. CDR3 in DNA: TGTGCCAGCAAACCTGGGGTAGCGGGACCCTACGAGCAGTACTTC.

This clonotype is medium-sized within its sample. CDR3 amino acids: CASSEQGRENYEQYF. In DNA, the CDR3 is TGTGCCAGCAGTGAGCAGGGTCGGGAGAACTACGAGCAGTACTTC. The chain has TRBV28 and TRBJ2-7; possibly TRBD2 for D (6 bases). The CDR3 loop spans 15 amino acids. V was cut by 5 bases and J by 3 bases, with 17 bases left in between. Per germline, CDR1 MDHEN and CDR2 SYDVKM.

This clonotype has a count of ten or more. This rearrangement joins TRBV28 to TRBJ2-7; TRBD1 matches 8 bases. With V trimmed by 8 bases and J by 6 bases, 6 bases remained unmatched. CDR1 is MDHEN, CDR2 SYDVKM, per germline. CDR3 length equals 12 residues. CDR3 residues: CASGTGPSEQYF. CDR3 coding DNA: TGTGCCAGCGGGACAGGCCCCTCCGAGCAGTACTTC. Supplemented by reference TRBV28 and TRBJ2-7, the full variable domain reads DVKVTQSSRYLVKRTGEKVFLECVQDMDHENMFWYRQDPGLGLRLIYFSYDVKMKEKGDIPEGYSVSREKKERFSLILESASTNQTSMYLCASGTGPSEQYFGPGTRLTVT.

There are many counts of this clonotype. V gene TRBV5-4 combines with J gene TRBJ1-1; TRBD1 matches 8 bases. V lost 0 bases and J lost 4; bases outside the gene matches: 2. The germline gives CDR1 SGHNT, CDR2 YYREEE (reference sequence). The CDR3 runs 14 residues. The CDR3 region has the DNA TGTGCCAGCAGCTTGGACAGGGGGGTCACTGAAGCTTTCTTT. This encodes CASSLDRGVTEAFF.

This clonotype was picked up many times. CDR3 residues: CSASPTGRDSPLHF. CDR3 DNA sequence: TGCAGTGCTAGTCCGACAGGTAGAGATTCACCCCTCCACTTT. The chain uses TRBV20-1 and TRBJ1-6; D may be TRBD1 (6 bases). The CDR3 spans 14 residues. Between the trimmed V and J ends, which lost 3 bases and 8 bases, there was a span of 14 bases. Per the germline V gene, CDR1 is DFQATT and CDR2 is SNEGSKA (reference sequence).

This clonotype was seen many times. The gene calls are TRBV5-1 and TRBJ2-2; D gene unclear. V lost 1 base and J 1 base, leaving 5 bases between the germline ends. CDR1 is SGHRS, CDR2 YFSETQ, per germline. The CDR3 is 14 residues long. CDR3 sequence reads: CASSLMQNTGELFF. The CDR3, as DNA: TGCGCCAGCAGCTTGATGCAGAACACCGGGGAGCTGTTTTTT.

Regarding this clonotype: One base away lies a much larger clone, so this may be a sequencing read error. CDR3 amino acids: CVSSLDTGGSYGYTF. As DNA, the CDR3 is TGTGTCAGCTCACTCGATACAGGGGGCTCCTATGGCTACACCTTC. The rearrangement uses TRBV18 and TRBJ1-2, with 9 positions matching TRBD1. CDR1 KGHSH and CDR2 LQKENI come from the germline V gene. The CDR3 length is 15 residues.

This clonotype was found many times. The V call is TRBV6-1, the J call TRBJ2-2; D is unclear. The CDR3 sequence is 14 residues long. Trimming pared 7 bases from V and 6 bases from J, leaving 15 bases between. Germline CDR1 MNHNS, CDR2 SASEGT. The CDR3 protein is CASTGSVQAGELFF. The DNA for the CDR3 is TGTGCCAGCACGGGCAGCGTCCAAGCCGGGGAGCTGTTTTTT.

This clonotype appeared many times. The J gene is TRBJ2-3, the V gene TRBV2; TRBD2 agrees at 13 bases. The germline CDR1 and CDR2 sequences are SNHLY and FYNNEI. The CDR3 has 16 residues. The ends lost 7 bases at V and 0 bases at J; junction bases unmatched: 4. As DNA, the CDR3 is TGTGCCAGCAAAGTGGGACTAGCGGGAAGCACAGATACGCAGTATTTT. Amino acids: CASKVGLAGSTDTQYF.

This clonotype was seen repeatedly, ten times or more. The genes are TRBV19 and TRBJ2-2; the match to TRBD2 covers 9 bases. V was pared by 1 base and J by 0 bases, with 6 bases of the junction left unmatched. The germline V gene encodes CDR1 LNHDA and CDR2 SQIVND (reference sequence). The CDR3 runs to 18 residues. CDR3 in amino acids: CASSIGGLATPNTGELFF. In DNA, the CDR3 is TGTGCCAGTAGTATAGGAGGACTAGCGACACCGAACACCGGGGAGCTGTTTTTT.

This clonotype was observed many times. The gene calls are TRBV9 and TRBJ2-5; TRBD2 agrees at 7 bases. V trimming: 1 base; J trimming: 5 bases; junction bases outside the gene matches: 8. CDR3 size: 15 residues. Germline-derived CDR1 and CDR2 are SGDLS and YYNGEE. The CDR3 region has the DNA TGTGCCAGCAGCGTACTGGCGGGAGATTTTGAGACCCAGTACTTC. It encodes CASSVLAGDFETQYF.

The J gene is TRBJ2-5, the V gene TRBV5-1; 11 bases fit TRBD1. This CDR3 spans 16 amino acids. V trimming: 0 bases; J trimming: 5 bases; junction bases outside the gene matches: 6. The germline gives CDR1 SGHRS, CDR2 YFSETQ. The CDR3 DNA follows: TGCGCCAGCAGCTTGGCCGGGACAGGGGGGATGGAGACCCAGTACTTC. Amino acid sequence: CASSLAGTGGMETQYF.

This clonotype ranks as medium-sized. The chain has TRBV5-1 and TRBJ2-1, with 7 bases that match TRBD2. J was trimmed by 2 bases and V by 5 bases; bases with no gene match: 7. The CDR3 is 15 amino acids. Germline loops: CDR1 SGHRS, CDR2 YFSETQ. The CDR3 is CASRAAGDPYNEQFF. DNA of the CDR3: TGCGCCAGCAGGGCGGCGGGAGATCCCTACAATGAGCAGTTCTTC.

The chain's CDR3 is CASSLDGPTEAFF. CDR3 bases: TGTGCCAGCAGCCTTGATGGGCCCACTGAAGCTTTCTTT. This chain uses TRBV7-9 with TRBJ1-1, with D hard to call. This CDR3 region has 13 residues. V was shortened by 5 bases and J by 4 bases, with 11 bases between the two germline ends. Germline values: CDR1 SEHNR, CDR2 FQNEAQ (reference sequence).

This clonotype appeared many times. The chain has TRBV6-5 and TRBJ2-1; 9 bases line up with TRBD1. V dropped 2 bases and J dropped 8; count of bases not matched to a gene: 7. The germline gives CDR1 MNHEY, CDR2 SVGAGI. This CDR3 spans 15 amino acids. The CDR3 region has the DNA TGTGCCAGCAGTTACCCGGGACAGGGTAGGGATGAGCAGTTCTTC. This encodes CASSYPGQGRDEQFF.

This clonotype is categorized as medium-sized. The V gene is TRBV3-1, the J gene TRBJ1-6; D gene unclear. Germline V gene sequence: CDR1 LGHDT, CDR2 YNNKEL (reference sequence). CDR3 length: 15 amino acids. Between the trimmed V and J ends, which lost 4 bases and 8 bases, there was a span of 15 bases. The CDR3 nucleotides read TGTGCCAGCAGCCTTGGGCCGGATGGGGATTCACCCCTCCACTTT. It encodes CASSLGPDGDSPLHF.

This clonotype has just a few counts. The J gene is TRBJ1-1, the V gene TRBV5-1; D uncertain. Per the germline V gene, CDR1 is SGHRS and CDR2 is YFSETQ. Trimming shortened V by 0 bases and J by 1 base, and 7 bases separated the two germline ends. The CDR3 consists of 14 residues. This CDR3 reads CASSLGQSNTEAFF. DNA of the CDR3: TGCGCCAGCAGCTTGGGGCAATCGAACACTGAAGCTTTCTTT.

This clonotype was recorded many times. CDR3 sequence (DNA): TGTGCCAGCTTCAGGACAGGGGGCCGGGCCTACAATGAGCAGTTCTTC. As protein: CASFRTGGRAYNEQFF. J is TRBJ2-1 and V is TRBV5-6, with 11 bases identical to TRBD1. Germline assignment: CDR1 SGHDT and CDR2 YYEEEE. This CDR3 comprises 16 residues. After removal of 7 bases from V and 2 bases from J, the junction contained 8 bases not matched to a gene.

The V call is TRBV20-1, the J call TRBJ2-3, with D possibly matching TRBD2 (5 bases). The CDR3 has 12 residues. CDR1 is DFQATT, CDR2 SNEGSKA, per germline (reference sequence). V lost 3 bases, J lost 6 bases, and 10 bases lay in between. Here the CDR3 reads CSASLLVDTQYF. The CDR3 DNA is TGCAGTGCTAGCCTACTAGTTGATACGCAGTATTTT.

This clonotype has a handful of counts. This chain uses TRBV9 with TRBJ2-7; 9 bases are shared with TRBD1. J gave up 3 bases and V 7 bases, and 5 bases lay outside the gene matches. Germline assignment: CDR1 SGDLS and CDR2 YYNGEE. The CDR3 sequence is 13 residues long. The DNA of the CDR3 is TGTGCCAGCGGACAGGGGTACGGCTACGAGCAGTACTTC. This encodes CASGQGYGYEQYF.

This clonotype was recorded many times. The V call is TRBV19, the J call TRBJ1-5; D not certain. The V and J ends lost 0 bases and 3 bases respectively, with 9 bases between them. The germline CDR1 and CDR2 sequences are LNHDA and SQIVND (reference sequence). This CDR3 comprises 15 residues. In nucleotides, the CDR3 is TGTGCCAGTAGTATAGACCCGTCTCTCAATCAGCCCCAGCATTTT. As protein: CASSIDPSLNQPQHF.